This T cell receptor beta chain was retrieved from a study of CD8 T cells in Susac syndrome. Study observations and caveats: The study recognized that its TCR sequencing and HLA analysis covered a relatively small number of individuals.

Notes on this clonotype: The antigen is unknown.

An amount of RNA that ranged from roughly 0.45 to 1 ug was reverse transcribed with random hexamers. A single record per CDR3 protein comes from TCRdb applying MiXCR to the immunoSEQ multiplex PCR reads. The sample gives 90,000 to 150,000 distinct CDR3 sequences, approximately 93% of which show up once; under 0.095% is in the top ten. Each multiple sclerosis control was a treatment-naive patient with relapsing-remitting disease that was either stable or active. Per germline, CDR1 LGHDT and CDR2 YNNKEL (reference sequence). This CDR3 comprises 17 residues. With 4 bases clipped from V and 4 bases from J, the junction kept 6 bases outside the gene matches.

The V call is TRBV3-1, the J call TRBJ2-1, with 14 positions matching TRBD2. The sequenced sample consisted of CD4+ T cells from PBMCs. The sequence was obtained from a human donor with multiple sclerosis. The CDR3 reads CASSRAGTSGGYNEQFF. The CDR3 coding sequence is TGTGCCAGCAGCCGAGCCGGGACTAGCGGGGGTTACAATGAGCAGTTCTTC.